One and the same sample provided the 9 T cell receptor beta chains below, sequenced in a study of blood T cell repertoires in COVID-19. The repertoire was sequenced with immunoSEQ multiplex PCR; TCRdb's copy has only in-frame clones and lacks some. Here the sample spans 90,000 to 120,000 clones, around 80% being singletons. The sample taken for sequencing was peripheral blood. Receptors were obtained from a man aged 70 or older with acute or convalescent COVID-19.

This clone was seen a single time. The CDR3 region has the DNA TGTGCCAGCACCCCCGCCGGGACTAACTATGGCTACACCTTC. It specifies CASTPAGTNYGYTF. J is TRBJ1-2 and V is TRBV6-6, with D unclear. Per germline, CDR1 MNHNY and CDR2 SVGAGI (reference sequence). Trimming removed 7 bases from V and 0 bases from J, with 12 bases in between. The CDR3 runs 14 residues.

The CDR3 is CASLAADTQYF. In DNA, the CDR3 is TGTGCCAGCCTCGCGGCCGATACGCAGTATTTT. The chain employs TRBV18 and TRBJ2-3; D unclear. The V and J ends lost 8 bases and 6 bases respectively, with 9 bases between them. Germline V lookup: CDR1 KGHSH, CDR2 LQKENI. This CDR3 has 11 amino acids. The whole variable domain, filled in from reference TRBV18 and TRBJ2-3, reads NAGVMQNPRHLVRRRGQEARLRCSPMKGHSHVYWYRQLPEEGLKFMVYLQKENIIDESGMPKERFSAEFPKEGPSILRIQQVVRGDSAAYFCASLAADTQYFGPGTRLTVL.

The CDR3 sequence: CASSARGPDLYGYTF. The CDR3 DNA sequence: TGTGCCAGCAGCGCAAGAGGGCCGGATCTTTATGGCTACACCTTC. The chain has TRBV7-9 and TRBJ1-2; D gene unclear. Trimming pared 5 bases from V and 5 bases from J, leaving 18 bases between. The germline V gene has CDR1 SEHNR and CDR2 FQNEAQ (reference sequence). The CDR3 runs 15 residues.

The V and J genes are TRBV7-3 and TRBJ2-3, with D tentatively TRBD2 (5 bases). The ends were cut back, 5 bases at V and 2 bases at J, with 11 bases in the middle. The CDR3 is 14 amino acids. The germline V gene encodes CDR1 SGHTA and CDR2 FQGTGA. The CDR3 loop is CASSRAVNTDTQYF. The DNA of the CDR3 is TGTGCCAGCAGCCGAGCGGTAAACACAGATACGCAGTATTTT.

V is TRBV7-9 and J is TRBJ2-1, with 10 bases aligning to TRBD2. The CDR3 has 15 amino acids. V lost 4 bases to trimming and J lost 2 bases; unmatched junction nucleotides: 2. Germline-derived CDR1 and CDR2 are SEHNR and FQNEAQ (reference sequence). Here the CDR3 reads CASSSSGGAYNEQFF. The DNA of the CDR3 is TGTGCCAGCAGCTCGAGCGGGGGGGCCTACAATGAGCAGTTCTTC.

This clone was seen more than once but under ten times. This chain joins TRBV7-9 and TRBJ1-5, with 7 bases identical to TRBD1. The length of the CDR3 is 14 residues. With 5 bases clipped from V and 3 bases from J, the junction kept 4 bases outside the gene matches. The germline V gene has CDR1 SEHNR and CDR2 FQNEAQ (reference sequence). The DNA of the CDR3 is TGTGCCAGCAGCCCGGGACAGAACAATCAGCCCCAGCATTTT. Translation: CASSPGQNNQPQHF.

The chain combines TRBV4-1 with TRBJ2-1, with 8 bases aligning to TRBD1. The germline gives CDR1 MGHRA, CDR2 YSYEKL. CDR3 length equals 16 residues. After removal of 0 bases from V and 8 bases from J, the junction contained 9 bases not matched to a gene. The chain's CDR3 is CASSQDPGGQPDEQFF. As DNA, the CDR3 is TGCGCCAGCAGCCAAGATCCAGGGGGCCAGCCAGATGAGCAGTTCTTC.

The chain employs TRBV3-1 (or the pseudogene TRBV3-2) and TRBJ2-7; the D gene is possibly TRBD1 (5 bases). Germline V lookup: CDR1 LGHDT, CDR2 YNNKEL (reference sequence). V was pared by 3 bases and J by 1 base, with 7 bases between. This CDR3 has 13 residues. The CDR3 bases are TGTGCCAGCAGCCAGGGGCAATCCTACGAGCAGTACTTC. Protein product: CASSQGQSYEQYF.

J is TRBJ2-5 and V is TRBV5-1, with D possibly being TRBD1 (5 bases). Germline CDR1 and CDR2: SGHRS and YFSETQ. CDR3 length: 13 amino acids. Trimming removed 3 bases from V and 0 bases from J, with 6 bases in between. This CDR3 is CASSSDNQETQYF. CDR3 bases: TGCGCCAGCAGCTCGGACAACCAAGAGACCCAGTACTTC. Supplemented by reference TRBV5-1 and TRBJ2-5, the full variable domain reads KAGVTQTPRYLIKTRGQQVTLSCSPISGHRSVSWYQQTPGQGLQFLFEYFSETQRNKGNFPGRFSGRQFSNSRSEMNVSTLELGDSALYLCASSSDNQETQYFGPGTRLLVL.